Listed here are 23 T cell receptor beta chains from one sample, sequenced in a study of tumor-infiltrating lymphocytes in primary liver carcinoma. It was unsorted whole blood that yielded blood RNA, and germline DNA was also extracted. Reverse transcription of approximately 520 ng total RNA with a constant-region primer produced TCR beta cDNA. ARM-PCR was slightly modified, and three nested multiplex PCR rounds with it gave rise to the TCR beta libraries. TRBV1-TRBV30 forward primers and a C-beta reverse primer were used in the first two PCR rounds, which each ran for approximately 10 cycles. In TCRdb, the multiplex PCR reads were re-called with MiXCR into one record per CDR3 protein. The sample lists about 180,000 distinct CDR3 sequences, 60% seen once, with under 75% in the top ten. Source material: peripheral blood. The source is a man in his forties or fifties with primary liver carcinoma and hepatitis B virus infection.

V usage is TRBV7-9 and J usage is TRBJ2-5, with a weak D call TRBD1 (6 bases). Germline V gives CDR1 SEHNR, CDR2 FQNEAQ (reference sequence). The CDR3 is made up of 14 amino acids. The germline V and J ends were trimmed by 6 bases and 3 bases, with 14 bases remaining between them. The DNA for the CDR3 is TGTGCCAGCAGTCATACCGACAGGAAAGAGACCCAGTACTTC. Residues: CASSHTDRKETQYF.

This clonotype was found a few times. The J gene is TRBJ1-6, the V gene TRBV6-6; tentative D call: TRBD1 (6 bases). V dropped 7 bases and J dropped 1 base, with 11 bases sitting between them. CDR3 length equals 15 residues. Germline values: CDR1 MNHNY, CDR2 SVGAGI (reference sequence). This chain's CDR3 is CASMGAASYNSPLHF. The CDR3 DNA sequence: TGTGCCAGCATGGGGGCGGCATCCTATAATTCACCCCTCCACTTT.

This clonotype was counted only a few times. This sequence joins TRBV29-1 and TRBJ2-1; D could derive from TRBD1 or TRBD2 (7 bases each). This CDR3 is built from 15 residues. Germline V CDR1 and CDR2: SQVTM, ANQGSEA. Trimming left V 6 bases short and J 5 bases short, with 20 bases between. The CDR3 bases are TGCAGCGTCCCAGGGGGGGGGGCGCGTCACAATGAGCAGTTCTTC. It specifies CSVPGGGARHNEQFF.

A remark on this clonotype: Just one base apart from a much larger clone, this may be a read error. The chain employs TRBV6-6 and TRBJ2-3, with D possibly being TRBD2 (6 bases). CDR3 size: 14 residues. The germline V and J ends were trimmed by 10 bases and 7 bases, with 21 bases remaining between them. Germline V gene sequence: CDR1 MNHNY, CDR2 SVGAGI (reference sequence). The CDR3 reads CANTGDPGVHTQYF. Here the CDR3 DNA reads TGTGCCAACACCGGAGACCCGGGAGTCCATACGCAGTATTTT.

The CDR3 DNA is TGTGCCAGCAGCCGAGACAGGTACCAAGAGACCCAGTACTTC. Translating it yields CASSRDRYQETQYF. V usage is TRBV12-3 or TRBV12-4 and J usage is TRBJ2-5; a possible D gene is TRBD1 (6 bases). CDR3 length equals 14 residues. V was pared by 6 bases and J by 0 bases, with 11 bases between.

This clonotype was observed a handful of times. This may come from a read error, since a much larger clone is one base off. The V gene is TRBV11-2, the J gene TRBJ2-4; D is possibly TRBD2 (5 bases). The germline CDR1 and CDR2 sequences are SGHAT and FQNNGV. The CDR3 has 13 residues. As DNA, the CDR3 is TGTGCCAACAGCTTGGCGGGTCCTAACATTCAGTACTTC. Translating gives CANSLAGPNIQYF. Complete variable domain (other parts from reference TRBV11-2 and TRBJ2-4): EAGVAQSPRYKIIEKRQSVAFWCNPISGHATLYWYQQILGQGPKLLIQFQNNGVVDDSQLPKDRFSAERLKGVDSTLKIQPAKLEDSAVYLCANSLAGPNIQYFGAGTRLSVL.

As to this clonotype: This clone may be a read error of a much larger clone one base away. V gene TRBV6-5 combines with J gene TRBJ2-1; D not certain. CDR1 MNHEY and CDR2 SVGAGI come from the germline V gene. The CDR3 runs 12 residues. CDR3 sequence reads: CVSRNHVQEQFF. In DNA, the CDR3 is TGTGTCAGCAGAAACCACGTTCAGGAGCAGTTCTTC.

The rearrangement joins TRBV28 to TRBJ1-2; D might be TRBD1 (5 bases). Germline CDR1 is MDHEN and CDR2 is SYDVKM. This CDR3 is 13 amino acids long. Trimming shortened V by 2 bases and J by 4 bases, and 8 bases separated the two germline ends. CDR3 DNA: TGTGCCAGCAGTTTAGGGACGCCCTATGGCTACACCTTC. This gives the protein CASSLGTPYGYTF.

Comments on this clonotype: One junction end does not reproduce the germline sequence, and a read error may be involved. The chain joins TRBV29-1 to TRBJ1-1, with 11 bases matching TRBD1. CDR3 length: 13 amino acids. The V gene's germline CDR1 is SQVTM and CDR2 ANQGSEA. The CDR3 is CGVGTGGGTEAFF. The CDR3 DNA sequence: TGCGGCGTAGGGACAGGGGGAGGGACTGAAGCTTTCTTT.

The chain carries TRBV30 and TRBJ1-5; 7 nucleotides line up with TRBD1. Germline CDR1 is GTSNPN and CDR2 is SVGIG (reference sequence). V gave up 1 base and J gave up 0 bases; unmatched junction bases: 9. This CDR3 contains 17 residues. Here the CDR3 DNA reads TGTGCCTGGAGTGATCCGGGACAGAATTTTAGCAATCAGCCCCAGCATTTT. Translation: CAWSDPGQNFSNQPQHF.

This clonotype was counted at least ten times. The rearrangement uses TRBV6-5 and TRBJ1-6, with a tentative D call TRBD1 (5 bases). The CDR3 is made up of 15 amino acids. V lost 8 bases and J lost 5, with 16 bases in between. CDR1 MNHEY and CDR2 SVGAGI come from the germline V gene. The CDR3 DNA sequence: TGTGCCAGCCAGGGTGGGGTAATAGATAATTCACCCCTCCACTTT. Translation gives CASQGGVIDNSPLHF.

This chain connects TRBV11-2 to TRBJ2-3, with TRBD2 as a possible D gene (7 bases). The CDR3 sequence is 16 residues long. The V end lost 7 bases, the J end lost 0 bases, and 17 bases lay between the germline ends. Germline V gene data show CDR1 as SGHAT and CDR2 as FQNNGV. The CDR3 nucleotides read TGTGCCAGCATCCCCCTGGGGGGGGCTAGCACAGATACGCAGTATTTT. Encoded protein: CASIPLGGASTDTQYF.

Remarks on this clonotype: Sequence at one end of the junction differs from germline and may be a read error. The gene calls are TRBV11-2 and TRBJ2-7, with D unresolved. The DNA end is more similar to TRBJ2-1, so the J call may be wrong. Germline V gene lookup returns CDR1 SGHAT and CDR2 FQNNGV. This CDR3 is built from 13 residues. The CDR3 region has the DNA TGTGCGAGCAGCTCCGGTAGCAGAGAAGAGCAGTTCTTC. Protein: CASSSGSREEQFF.

This clonotype was seen ten or more times. The chain links TRBV11-2 to TRBJ1-3, with no clear D. CDR1 SGHAT and CDR2 FQNNGV come from the germline V gene. The CDR3 consists of 17 residues. Trimming took 4 bases from V and 4 from J, leaving 20 bases between them. In nucleotides, the CDR3 is TGTGCCAGCAGCTCGTCCGGTGTCACCCGAAGCGGAAACACCATATATTTT. Protein: CASSSSGVTRSGNTIYF.

The V gene is TRBV6-6, the J gene TRBJ2-1; 10 positions match TRBD2. The CDR3 spans 15 residues. Looked up from germline, CDR1 is MNHNY and CDR2 is SVGAGI (reference sequence). After removal of 7 bases from V and 0 bases from J, the junction contained 3 bases not matched to a gene. As DNA, the CDR3 is TGTGCCAGCACCGCTAGCGGGAGCTCCTACAATGAGCAGTTCTTC. Residues: CASTASGSSYNEQFF.

V gene TRBV6-6 combines with J gene TRBJ2-5; 9 nucleotides match TRBD1. V lost 11 bases to trimming and J lost 5 bases; unmatched junction nucleotides: 12. This CDR3 is 14 amino acids long. From germline, CDR1 is MNHNY and CDR2 SVGAGI (reference sequence). CDR3 region: CARVPGTGQETQYF. CDR3 nucleotides: TGTGCCCGGGTGCCCGGGACAGGGCAGGAGACCCAGTACTTC.

This clonotype was observed a handful of times. The chain has TRBV6-6 and TRBJ2-7, with TRBD1 matching over 7 bases. The junction had 6 bases not matched to a gene; V was cut back by 2 bases and J by 2 bases. The CDR3 is made up of 15 amino acids. Germline values: CDR1 MNHNY, CDR2 SVGAGI (reference sequence). Here the CDR3 reads CASSYDLGTAYEQYF. The CDR3 DNA reads TGTGCCAGCAGTTACGACCTCGGGACAGCCTACGAGCAGTACTTC.

The chain links TRBV6-5 to TRBJ2-7, with D possibly being TRBD2 (6 bases). Germline V CDR1 and CDR2: MNHEY, SVGAGI. The CDR3 covers 13 residues. V dropped 7 bases and J dropped 2 bases, with 12 bases sitting between them. The CDR3 loop reads CASTSGGTYEQYF. The DNA of the CDR3 is TGTGCCAGCACCTCTGGCGGGACCTACGAGCAGTACTTC.

The chain is built from TRBV6-1 and TRBJ2-1; tentatively, D is TRBD1 (6 bases). V was pared by 5 bases and J by 10 bases, with 12 bases between. This CDR3 is 12 amino acids long. Germline CDR1 MNHNS, CDR2 SASEGT. The CDR3 is CASSPDRLEQFF. The CDR3 DNA is TGTGCCAGCAGTCCCGACAGGCTAGAGCAGTTCTTC.

At least ten counts were recorded for this clonotype. The chain has TRBV29-1 and TRBJ2-7; 9 bases line up with TRBD1. The V segment lost 7 bases and the J segment 0 bases; nucleotides outside the gene matches: 4. CDR1 is SQVTM and CDR2 is ANQGSEA in the germline V gene. The CDR3 has 13 amino acids. The CDR3 reads CSALDRGSYEQYF. Written as DNA, the CDR3 is TGCAGCGCTCTGGACAGGGGCTCCTACGAGCAGTACTTC.

Concerning this clonotype itself: One end of the junction fails to match germline, which may point to a read error. The CDR3 here is CANSPGQYQETQYF. CDR3 in DNA: TGTGCCAACAGCCCCGGACAGTACCAAGAGACCCAGTACTTC. The gene calls are TRBV11-2 and TRBJ2-5; a possible D gene is TRBD1 (6 bases). From germline, CDR1 is SGHAT and CDR2 FQNNGV. The CDR3 length is 14 residues.

This clonotype came up a few times. The chain joins TRBV5-5 to TRBJ2-7, with 7 bases identical to TRBD1. CDR1 and CDR2 from the germline V gene are SGHKS and YYEKEE (reference sequence). The length of the CDR3 is 14 residues. V was pared by 4 bases and J by 0 bases, with 4 bases of the junction left unmatched. CDR3 residues: CASSPGQPSYEQYF. DNA for the CDR3: TGTGCCAGCAGCCCGGGACAGCCCTCCTACGAGCAGTACTTC. Filled out from reference TRBV5-5 and TRBJ2-7, the complete variable domain reads DAGVTQSPTHLIKTRGQQVTLRCSPISGHKSVSWYQQVLGQGPQFIFQYYEKEERGRGNFPDRFSARQFPNYSSELNVNALLLGDSALYLCASSPGQPSYEQYFGPGTRLTVT.

To note about this clonotype: A clone one base away is much larger, so this may be a read error. The J gene is TRBJ2-1, the V gene TRBV11-3; 13 bases are shared with TRBD2. The CDR3 has 15 residues. Looked up from germline, CDR1 is SGHNT and CDR2 is YENEEA. CDR3 sequence reads: CVSSGELAGGDEQFF. CDR3 in DNA: TGTGTCAGCAGCGGGGAACTAGCGGGAGGGGATGAGCAGTTCTTC.